This is a list of T cell receptor beta chains from one sample in a study of blood T cell repertoires in COVID-19. Produced via immunoSEQ multiplex PCR; TCRdb's table is partial and in-frame only. The table lists under 80,000 clones, about 80% of them singletons. Material: peripheral blood. The origin of the receptors is a woman aged 60 to 75 with acute or convalescent COVID-19. The CDR3 runs from the conserved cysteine through the conserved F or W. D genes are given only for firm matches. Expanded clones get a size class; other rows say once, few or many, or leave the size out.

>TRBJ2-1|TRBV30|.|.
CAWTSFGEQFF
TGTGCCTGGACTAGTTTCGGTGAGCAGTTCTTC
>TRBJ2-1|TRBV11-3|few|TRBD2
CASSETSIHEQFF
TGTGCCAGCAGCGAGACTAGCATCCATGAGCAGTTCTTC
>TRBJ2-1|TRBV5-5|.|TRBD1
CASSLMDRGPYKQFF
TGTGCCAGCAGCTTGATGGACAGGGGACCGTATAAGCAGTTCTTC
>TRBJ2-5|TRBV4-1|.|TRBD2
CASSQVAGGLGETQYF
TGCGCCAGCAGCCAAGTAGCCGGGGGGTTGGGAGAGACCCAGTACTTC
>TRBJ1-3|TRBV6-5|.|.
CASTSDNSGNTIYF
TGTGCCAGCACATCGGACAACTCTGGAAACACCATATATTTT
>TRBJ2-3|TRBV5-1|.|TRBD1
CASSLAGQPPDTQYF
TGCGCCAGCAGCTTGGCGGGACAGCCCCCCGATACGCAGTATTTT
>TRBJ2-6|TRBV6-5|.|.
CATTAGISGANVLTF
TGTGCCACCACCGCAGGGATCTCTGGGGCCAACGTCCTGACTTTC
>TRBJ2-1|TRBV2|.|TRBD2
CASSEARGALSEQFF
TGTGCCAGCAGTGAAGCGCGGGGGGCCCTAAGTGAGCAGTTCTTC
>TRBJ1-2|TRBV4-2|.|TRBD1
CASSQETRDRLYGYTF
TGTGCCAGCAGCCAAGAGACGCGGGACAGGCTTTATGGCTACACCTTC
>TRBJ2-7|TRBV19|.|.
CASSIAWDTSYEQYF
TGTGCCAGTAGTATAGCCTGGGACACCTCCTACGAGCAGTACTTC
>TRBJ2-6|TRBV5-1|.|.
CASSPGGSGANVLTF
TGCGCCAGCAGCCCCGGGGGCTCTGGGGCCAACGTCCTGACTTTC
>TRBJ1-1|TRBV3-1/TRBV3-2|few|TRBD1
CASSQTTGVEAFF
TGTGCCAGCAGCCAAACTACAGGGGTGGAAGCTTTCTTT
>TRBJ1-6|TRBV2|.|.
CASSERLTTSPLHF
TGTGCCAGCAGTGAACGGCTTACTACTTCACCCCTCCACTTT
>TRBJ1-5|TRBV21-1|once|.
CASSKSEGHQPQHF
TGTGCCAGCAGCAAATCGGAGGGGCATCAGCCCCAGCATTTT
>TRBJ2-3|TRBV30|.|.
CASTSWAPDTQYF
TGTGCCTCCACCTCGTGGGCGCCAGATACGCAGTATTTT
>TRBJ1-5|TRBV7-9|.|.
CASSRDGFQGNQPQHF
TGTGCCAGCAGCCGCGATGGCTTTCAGGGAAATCAGCCCCAGCATTTT
>TRBJ2-3|TRBV4-2|few|.
CASSQDVRAGLDTQYF
TGTGCCAGCAGCCAAGATGTCCGGGCGGGGTTAGATACGCAGTATTTT
>TRBJ1-1|TRBV20-1|.|.
CSASRQLADEAFF
TGCAGTGCTAGTAGGCAGCTAGCCGATGAAGCTTTCTTT
>TRBJ1-6|TRBV19|.|TRBD1
CASGTGTGGTPLHF
TGTGCCAGTGGAACCGGGACAGGAGGGACACCCCTCCACTTT
>TRBJ2-2|TRBV2|.|TRBD1
CASSTPGQGADTGELFF
TGTGCCAGTTCCACCCCGGGACAGGGGGCGGACACCGGGGAGCTGTTTTTT
>TRBJ2-2|TRBV2|.|.
CASSFGWGTGITGELFF
TGTGCCAGCAGTTTTGGCTGGGGTACCGGGATCACCGGGGAGCTGTTTTTT
>TRBJ1-1|TRBV6-5|.|.
CASSHTGHEAFF
TGTGCCAGCAGTCACACAGGACATGAAGCTTTCTTT
>TRBJ1-1|TRBV5-1|.|.
CASRTAGGLNTEAFF
TGCGCCAGCAGAACAGCCGGGGGGTTGAACACTGAAGCTTTCTTT
>TRBJ1-1|TRBV7-9|.|TRBD1
CASSPIMRDRWEMNTEAFF
TGTGCCAGCAGCCCCATTATGAGGGACAGGTGGGAGATGAACACTGAAGCTTTCTTT
>TRBJ1-6|TRBV9|.|TRBD1
CASSVAGTDNSPLHF
TGTGCCAGCAGCGTGGCCGGGACAGATAATTCACCCCTCCACTTT
>TRBJ2-2|TRBV7-2|.|.
CASGTQGTGELFF
TGTGCCAGCGGAACTCAGGGGACCGGGGAGCTGTTTTTT
>TRBJ1-1|TRBV6-5|.|.
CASVPGRVDTEAFF
TGTGCCAGCGTACCGGGCAGGGTGGACACTGAAGCTTTCTTT
>TRBJ1-5|TRBV19|.|.
CASTDSRLGGSRINQPQHF
TGTGCCAGTACCGATAGTAGGTTAGGGGGAAGCCGGATTAATCAGCCCCAGCATTTT
>TRBJ2-5|TRBV2|.|TRBD2
CASNPGTSGQETQYF
TGTGCCAGCAACCCCGGGACTAGCGGACAAGAGACCCAGTACTTC
>TRBJ1-4|TRBV14|few|.
CASSQDRGADNEKLFF
TGTGCCAGCAGCCAAGATCGGGGGGCAGATAATGAAAAACTGTTTTTT
>TRBJ2-7|TRBV29-1|.|.
CSVVVGKSYEQYF
TGCAGCGTTGTAGTCGGTAAGTCCTACGAGCAGTACTTC
>TRBJ2-7|TRBV3-1/TRBV3-2|few|TRBD1
CASSQGTGGYEQYF
TGTGCCAGCAGCCAAGGGACAGGGGGCTACGAGCAGTACTTC
>TRBJ2-2|TRBV19|.|.
CASSIRRGGGNTGELFF
TGTGCCAGTAGTATCCGCCGGGGCGGGGGCAACACCGGGGAGCTGTTTTTT
>TRBJ2-3|TRBV6-6|.|.
CASSYVRDFHTDTQYF
TGTGCCAGCAGTTACGTCCGGGACTTCCACACAGATACGCAGTATTTT
>TRBJ1-4|TRBV5-4|.|TRBD1
CASSSGTGGYEKLFF
TGTGCCAGCAGCTCCGGGACAGGGGGATATGAAAAACTGTTTTTT
>TRBJ2-7|TRBV4-1|.|.
CASSQQGTYEQYF
TGCGCCAGCAGCCAACAGGGAACCTACGAGCAGTACTTC
>TRBJ1-5|TRBV19|.|TRBD1
CASSTPSGQSYSNQPQHF
TGTGCCAGTAGTACCCCCTCGGGACAGAGTTATAGCAATCAGCCCCAGCATTTT
>TRBJ2-1|TRBV5-6|.|TRBD1
CASSLDGTGGGEQFF
TGTGCCAGCAGCTTGGACGGGACAGGGGGCGGTGAGCAGTTCTTC
>TRBJ2-7|TRBV6-2/TRBV6-3|few|.
CASSYSISHEQYF
TGTGCCAGCAGTTACTCCATTAGCCACGAGCAGTACTTC
>TRBJ1-5|TRBV27|.|.
CASSLTQYSNQPQHF
TGTGCCAGCAGTTTAACACAGTATAGCAATCAGCCCCAGCATTTT
>TRBJ2-1|TRBV18|.|TRBD2
CASSPGSGGYNEQFF
TGTGCCAGCTCACCCGGGAGCGGGGGTTACAATGAGCAGTTCTTC
>TRBJ2-5|TRBV29-1|.|TRBD1
CSVEPGQGRETQYF
TGCAGCGTTGAACCGGGACAGGGGAGAGAGACCCAGTACTTC
>TRBJ1-1|TRBV18|once|TRBD1
CASSRPGQGKMNTEAFF
TGTGCCAGCTCACGACCGGGACAGGGAAAAATGAACACTGAAGCTTTCTTT
>TRBJ1-1|TRBV6-5|.|.
CASSYAGVETEAFF
TGTGCCAGCAGTTATGCAGGGGTCGAAACTGAAGCTTTCTTT
>TRBJ2-3|TRBV4-2|.|.
CASSQGSGGASTDTQYF
TGTGCCAGCAGCCAAGGGAGTGGCGGGGCAAGCACAGATACGCAGTATTTT
>TRBJ1-4|TRBV7-6|.|.
CASSPRRGSNVLLFF
TGTGCCAGCAGCCCGAGACGGGGTTCAAATGTTTTATTGTTTTTT
>TRBJ2-3|TRBV13|.|.
CACQGRSTDTQYF
TGTGCCTGCCAGGGCAGGAGCACAGATACGCAGTATTTT
>TRBJ1-2|TRBV6-1|.|.
CASSEGGVNGYTF
TGTGCCAGCAGTGAAGGGGGGGTGAATGGCTACACCTTC
>TRBJ1-1|TRBV19|once|TRBD1
CASEQGSTEAFF
TGTGCCAGTGAACAGGGGAGCACTGAAGCTTTCTTT
>TRBJ1-3|TRBV9|once|.
CASSVGGGSYGGNTIYF
TGTGCCAGCAGCGTAGGGGGAGGGTCGTACGGTGGAAACACCATATATTTT
>TRBJ2-5|TRBV9|.|TRBD1
CASSKFGQGKETQYF
TGTGCCAGCAGTAAGTTTGGACAGGGGAAAGAGACCCAGTACTTC
>TRBJ1-1|TRBV6-5|.|.
CASGLGGTYTEAFF
TGTGCCAGCGGCCTGGGGGGGACCTACACTGAAGCTTTCTTT
>TRBJ2-3|TRBV3-1/TRBV3-2|.|TRBD1
CASSQGDREADTQYF
TGTGCCAGCAGCCAGGGGGACAGGGAAGCAGATACGCAGTATTTT
>TRBJ1-4|TRBV5-1|.|.
CASSLRTGDNEKLFF
TGCGCCAGCAGCTTGAGAACGGGAGACAATGAAAAACTGTTTTTT
>TRBJ1-1|TRBV2|.|.
CASTGSDTEAFF
TGTGCCAGCACAGGGTCGGACACTGAAGCTTTCTTT
>TRBJ1-5|TRBV6-6|.|TRBD1
CASRGTGLHQPQHF
TGTGCCAGCAGGGGGACAGGTTTGCACCAGCCCCAGCATTTT
>TRBJ1-3|TRBV19|.|TRBD1
CASSLRDSAGNTIYF
TGTGCCAGTAGCCTCCGGGACAGTGCTGGAAACACCATATATTTT
>TRBJ2-3|TRBV15|.|.
CATSRAGVSTDTQYF
TGTGCCACCAGCAGAGCCGGGGTTAGCACAGATACGCAGTATTTT